Listed below are T cell receptor beta chains from one sample, sequenced in a study of shared clonotypes between healthy human individuals. Repertoires were generated with immunoSEQ multiplex PCR, while TCRdb's copy carries only in-frame clones and drops some. This sample has about 2.2 million clones; about 93% occur once, and the top ten carry 1.5% to 2%. The specimen sequenced was naive CD8+ T cells from PBMCs. The receptors stem from a man aged 18 to 35 in good health. Some clones in this sample may be carry-over from other donors' samples. The CDR3 runs from the conserved cysteine through the conserved F or W. A D gene is named only where the DNA matches it firmly. The size field is filled for only some rows; it gives once, few, many or a size class.

TGTGCCAGCAGTGACCACCACGGGACAGGGTCTCCCGGCTATGGCTACACCTTC	CASSDHHGTGSPGYGYTF	.	18	TRBV27	TRBJ1-2	TRBD1
TGCGCCAGCAGCTTGGATTCCTCCTCGCTGACGTGGGAGACCCAGTACTTC	CASSLDSSSLTWETQYF	.	17	TRBV5-1	TRBJ2-5	.
TGTGCCAGCAGTTCCCTTTCCTACGAGCAGTACTTC	CASSSLSYEQYF	once	12	TRBV27	TRBJ2-7	.
TGTGCCAGCAGCGCGGACGGGGCGGGGGAGAACACTGAAGCTTTCTTT	CASSADGAGENTEAFF	.	16	TRBV7-9	TRBJ1-1	.
TGTGCCACCAGCAGAGATCGGCGCGGGACTAGCCTTGACGAGCAGTACTTC	CATSRDRRGTSLDEQYF	.	17	TRBV15	TRBJ2-7	TRBD2
TGTGCCAGCAGCCCAGGGTGGCAGGGGGGTGGCTATGGCTACACCTTC	CASSPGWQGGGYGYTF	once	16	TRBV7-2	TRBJ1-2	TRBD1
TGCGCCAGCAGGGCCTGGACTAGCGGAACCGGGGAGCTGTTTTTT	CASRAWTSGTGELFF	.	15	TRBV5-1	TRBJ2-2	TRBD2
TGTGCCAGCAGTCCGACGATACTAGCGGGAGTCTCAGATACGCAGTATTTT	CASSPTILAGVSDTQYF	.	17	TRBV27	TRBJ2-3	TRBD2
TGCAGCGTACGGGACAGGGGGTTCGAGCAGTACTTC	CSVRDRGFEQYF	.	12	TRBV29-1	TRBJ2-7	TRBD1
TGTGCCAGCAGCTTAGGACTAGCAGTCGAGCAGTACTTC	CASSLGLAVEQYF	.	13	TRBV11-2	TRBJ2-7	TRBD2
TGTGCCAGCAGTTTGACAGGGTCCTTAGGGACAGATACGCAGTATTTT	CASSLTGSLGTDTQYF	.	16	TRBV27	TRBJ2-3	TRBD1
TGTGCCAGCAGCTTAGGGGCGGACGTGGAGACCCAGTACTTC	CASSLGADVETQYF	.	14	TRBV11-2	TRBJ2-5	.
TGTGCCAGCAGCCAGACCCTAAGGGGAATTCAGCCCCAGCATTTT	CASSQTLRGIQPQHF	.	15	TRBV7-8	TRBJ1-5	.
TGTGCCAGCAGCTTGGGACAGGGATTCACTGAAGCTTTCTTT	CASSLGQGFTEAFF	.	14	TRBV5-5	TRBJ1-1	TRBD1
TGTGCCAGCAGCGTGGGACAGGGAGACTATGGCTACACCTTC	CASSVGQGDYGYTF	.	14	TRBV9	TRBJ1-2	TRBD1
TGTGCTAGTGGTTTGCCTTGTTGGGAAGCTCGGAGCACTGAAGCTTTCTTT	CASGLPCWEARSTEAFF	.	17	TRBV12-5	TRBJ1-1	.
TGTGCCAGCAGTTCTTGGACTTCTACCGGGGAGCTGTTTTTT	CASSSWTSTGELFF	.	14	TRBV27	TRBJ2-2	.
TGTGCCAGCAGTGAAGCGGGGTGGCAGAAAAACATTCAGTACTTC	CASSEAGWQKNIQYF	.	15	TRBV6-1	TRBJ2-4	.
TGTGCCAGCAGAACTGGGACAGGGTGGTCTGGAAACACCATATATTTT	CASRTGTGWSGNTIYF	.	16	TRBV28	TRBJ1-3	TRBD1
TGTGCCAGCAGCCAAGACCTATCCCCGGCCAATGAGCAGTTCTTC	CASSQDLSPANEQFF	.	15	TRBV4-2	TRBJ2-1	.
TGCGCCAGCAGTGAGTTCCTAGCGGGAGGCCCCAGGTTGGAGCAGTACTTC	CASSEFLAGGPRLEQYF	.	17	TRBV10-2	TRBJ2-7	TRBD2
TGTGCCAGCAGTTATACTGGGGCCAACGTCCTGACTTTC	CASSYTGANVLTF	few	13	TRBV27	TRBJ2-6	.
TGTGCCAGCAGCGTACATTGGGACAGGGGAAATCAGCCCCAGCATTTT	CASSVHWDRGNQPQHF	.	16	TRBV9	TRBJ1-5	TRBD1
TGTGCCAGCAGCTGGACGCGGACTAGCGGGGACGACGAGCAGTACTTC	CASSWTRTSGDDEQYF	once	16	TRBV7-9	TRBJ2-7	TRBD2
TGTGCCAGCAGCAGTGGGACTAGCGGCACACAGGAAAACACCGGGGAGCTGTTTTTT	CASSSGTSGTQENTGELFF	.	19	TRBV21-1	TRBJ2-2	.
TGTGCCAGCAGCTTAGCTGTCAATCAGCCCCAGCATTTT	CASSLAVNQPQHF	.	13	TRBV7-2	TRBJ1-5	.
TGTGCCAGCAGGCCTATCTTGAGCTCCTACGAGCAGTACTTC	CASRPILSSYEQYF	.	14	TRBV6-6	TRBJ2-7	.
TGTGCCAGCAGTTTAGGGAGAAGCACTGAAGCTTTCTTT	CASSLGRSTEAFF	.	13	TRBV27	TRBJ1-1	.
TGTGCCAGCAGCGCGGGAGGTAGCAATCAGCCCCAGCATTTT	CASSAGGSNQPQHF	.	14	TRBV9	TRBJ1-5	.
TGCGCCAGCAGCTTAGATCAGGGGACGTACACTGAAGCTTTCTTT	CASSLDQGTYTEAFF	once	15	TRBV5-1	TRBJ1-1	.
TGCGCCAGCAGGGGAAATGGGTCCTACAATGAGCAGTTCTTC	CASRGNGSYNEQFF	once	14	TRBV23-1	TRBJ2-1	.
TGTGCCAGCGCTAAAACCAGCGGGAGGATGAACAATGAGCAGTTCTTC	CASAKTSGRMNNEQFF	.	16	TRBV28	TRBJ2-1	TRBD2
TGTGCCTGGACGTTGGATGAGGGCGGCACTGAAGCTTTCTTT	CAWTLDEGGTEAFF	.	14	TRBV30	TRBJ1-1	.
TGTGCCAGCAGTTTATCGGTTGCCGCGGGGCCCTACGAGCAGTACTTC	CASSLSVAAGPYEQYF	.	16	TRBV27	TRBJ2-7	.
TGTGCCAGCACCCCATGGGGCCGCCCCTACAATGAGCAGTTCTTC	CASTPWGRPYNEQFF	.	15	TRBV9	TRBJ2-1	.
TGTGCCAGCAAGATCCGGGACAGGGGTGAAAAACTGTTTTTT	CASKIRDRGEKLFF	.	14	TRBV27	TRBJ1-4	TRBD1
TGTGCCAGCAGTTTGATCCCAGGGACCTACGAGCAGTACTTC	CASSLIPGTYEQYF	.	14	TRBV28	TRBJ2-7	.
TGTGCCAGAAGCTTGGCTCGTCTGAGGAGGGCCGAGCAGTACTTC	CARSLARLRRAEQYF	.	15	TRBV5-3	TRBJ2-7	.
TGTGCCAGCAGTTTATCCGGACCCTACAATGAGCAGTTCTTC	CASSLSGPYNEQFF	.	14	TRBV27	TRBJ2-1	.
TGTGCCAGTAAATCCCCAGTGACTGAAGCTTTCTTT	CASKSPVTEAFF	few	12	TRBV19	TRBJ1-1	.
TGTGCCAGCAGCCTCTCTTACGGGGAGCTGTTTTTT	CASSLSYGELFF	.	12	TRBV5-5	TRBJ2-2	.
TGCGCCAGCAGCTTGGCCGGCGGAGGGGGGCGAGAGACCCAGTACTTC	CASSLAGGGGRETQYF	.	16	TRBV5-1	TRBJ2-5	.
TGTGCCAGCAGCGTAGGAGGGGGAGGCAGTGAGCAGTTCTTC	CASSVGGGGSEQFF	.	14	TRBV9	TRBJ2-1	.
TGTGCCAGCACCACGGACCCGAGCTCCTACAATGAGCAGTTCTTC	CASTTDPSSYNEQFF	once	15	TRBV5-4	TRBJ2-1	.
TGCGCCAGCAGCTTGGCCACGGGGTTGCAGCCCCAGCATTTT	CASSLATGLQPQHF	.	14	TRBV5-1	TRBJ1-5	.
TGCAGCGTTGAGTGGGGCGGGGAGCTGTTTTTT	CSVEWGGELFF	.	11	TRBV29-1	TRBJ2-2	.
TGTGCCAGCAGCGTAGTGTGGACAGGGGGCGACTATGGCTACACCTTC	CASSVVWTGGDYGYTF	.	16	TRBV9	TRBJ1-2	TRBD1
TGTGCCAGCAGCCCGAGGACAGGGGGGCCAGATACGCAGTATTTT	CASSPRTGGPDTQYF	.	15	TRBV14	TRBJ2-3	TRBD1
TGTGCCAGCAGACGGACTGGGTATGAGCAGTTCTTC	CASRRTGYEQFF	.	12	TRBV7-9	TRBJ2-1	.
TGTGCCAGCATCAACGCCGGGACTACCGCCCGGGAGCTGTTTTTT	CASINAGTTARELFF	.	15	TRBV6-1	TRBJ2-2	TRBD2